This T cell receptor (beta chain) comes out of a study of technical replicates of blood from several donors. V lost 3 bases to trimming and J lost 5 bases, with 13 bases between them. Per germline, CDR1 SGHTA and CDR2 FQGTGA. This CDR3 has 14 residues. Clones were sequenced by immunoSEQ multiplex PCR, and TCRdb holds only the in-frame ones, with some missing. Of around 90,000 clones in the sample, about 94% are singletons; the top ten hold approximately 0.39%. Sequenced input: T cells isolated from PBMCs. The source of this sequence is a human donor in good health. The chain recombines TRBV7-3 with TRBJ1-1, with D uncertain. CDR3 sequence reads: CASSFGGSITEAFF. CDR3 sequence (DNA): TGTGCCAGCAGCTTCGGAGGGTCTATAACTGAAGCTTTCTTT.